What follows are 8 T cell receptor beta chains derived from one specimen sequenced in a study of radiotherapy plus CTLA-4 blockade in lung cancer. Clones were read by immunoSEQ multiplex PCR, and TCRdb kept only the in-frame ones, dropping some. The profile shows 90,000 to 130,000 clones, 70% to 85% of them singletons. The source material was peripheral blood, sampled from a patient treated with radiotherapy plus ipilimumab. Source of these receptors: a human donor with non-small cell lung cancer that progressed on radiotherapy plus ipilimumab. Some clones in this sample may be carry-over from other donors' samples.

The CDR3 spells CATSRGSGDPGELFF. CDR3 nucleotides: TGTGCCACCAGCAGAGGGTCAGGGGATCCCGGGGAGCTGTTTTTT. The rearrangement uses TRBV15 and TRBJ2-2, with TRBD1 as a possible D gene (6 bases). V was cut by 1 base and J by 6 bases, with 12 bases left in between. CDR1 and CDR2 from the germline V gene are LNHNV and YYDKDF (reference sequence). CDR3 length: 15 amino acids. Using reference TRBV15 and TRBJ2-2 for the parts outside the CDR3, the full variable domain is DAMVIQNPRYQVTQFGKPVTLSCSQTLNHNVMYWYQQKSSQAPKLLFHYYDKDFNNEADTPDNFQSRRPNTSFCFLDIRSPGLGDTAMYLCATSRGSGDPGELFFGEGSRLTVL.

The DNA for the CDR3 is TGTGCCAGCAGTCGCCCCACGACAGGGACCCACACCGGGGAGCTGTTTTTT. Its protein is CASSRPTTGTHTGELFF. The chain couples TRBV28 to TRBJ2-2; 7 bases match TRBD1. Germline V gene data show CDR1 as MDHEN and CDR2 as SYDVKM. This CDR3 is built from 17 residues. V trimming: 5 bases; J trimming: 3 bases; junction bases outside the gene matches: 12.

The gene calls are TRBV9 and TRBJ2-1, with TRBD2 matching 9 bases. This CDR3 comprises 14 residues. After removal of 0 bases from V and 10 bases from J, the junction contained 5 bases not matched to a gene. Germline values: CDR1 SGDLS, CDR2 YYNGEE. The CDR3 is CASSVEWTSVEQFF. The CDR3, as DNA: TGTGCCAGCAGCGTAGAATGGACTAGCGTCGAGCAGTTCTTC.

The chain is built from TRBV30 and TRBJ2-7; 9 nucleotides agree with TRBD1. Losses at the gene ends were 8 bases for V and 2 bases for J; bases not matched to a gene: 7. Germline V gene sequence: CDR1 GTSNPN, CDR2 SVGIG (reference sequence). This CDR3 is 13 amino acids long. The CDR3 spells CARSGTGPYEQYF. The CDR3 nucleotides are TGTGCCCGCTCCGGGACAGGGCCCTACGAGCAGTACTTC.

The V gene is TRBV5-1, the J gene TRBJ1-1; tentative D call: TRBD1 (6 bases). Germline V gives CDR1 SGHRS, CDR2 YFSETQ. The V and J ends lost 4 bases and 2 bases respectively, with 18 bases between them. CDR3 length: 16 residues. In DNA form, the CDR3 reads TGCGCCAGCAGCCGAGGACCGTTACAGGGCAACACTGAAGCTTTCTTT. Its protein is CASSRGPLQGNTEAFF.

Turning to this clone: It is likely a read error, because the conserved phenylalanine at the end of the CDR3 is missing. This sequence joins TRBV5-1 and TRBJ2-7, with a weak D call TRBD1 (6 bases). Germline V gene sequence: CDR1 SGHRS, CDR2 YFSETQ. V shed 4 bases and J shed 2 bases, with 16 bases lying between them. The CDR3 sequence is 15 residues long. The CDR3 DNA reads TGCGCCAGCAGCCGGGGACAAACCACTACCTACGAGCAGTACCTC. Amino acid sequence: CASSRGQTTTYEQYL.

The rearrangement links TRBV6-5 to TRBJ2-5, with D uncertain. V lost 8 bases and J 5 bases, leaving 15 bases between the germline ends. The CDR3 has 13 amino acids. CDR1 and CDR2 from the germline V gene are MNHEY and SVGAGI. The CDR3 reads CASGPDTRETQYF. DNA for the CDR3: TGTGCCAGCGGACCGGATACACGGGAGACCCAGTACTTC.

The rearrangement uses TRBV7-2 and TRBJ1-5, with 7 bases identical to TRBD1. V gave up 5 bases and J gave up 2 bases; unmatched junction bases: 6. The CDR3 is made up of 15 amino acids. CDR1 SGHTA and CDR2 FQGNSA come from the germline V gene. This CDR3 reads CASSTRQGGNQPQHF. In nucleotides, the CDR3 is TGTGCCAGCAGCACCCGACAGGGAGGCAATCAGCCCCAGCATTTT. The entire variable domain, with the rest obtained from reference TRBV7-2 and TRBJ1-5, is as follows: GAGVSQSPSNKVTEKGKDVELRCDPISGHTALYWYRQSLGQGLEFLIYFQGNSAPDKSGLPSDRFSAERTGGSVSTLTIQRTQQEDSAVYLCASSTRQGGNQPQHFGDGTRLSIL.